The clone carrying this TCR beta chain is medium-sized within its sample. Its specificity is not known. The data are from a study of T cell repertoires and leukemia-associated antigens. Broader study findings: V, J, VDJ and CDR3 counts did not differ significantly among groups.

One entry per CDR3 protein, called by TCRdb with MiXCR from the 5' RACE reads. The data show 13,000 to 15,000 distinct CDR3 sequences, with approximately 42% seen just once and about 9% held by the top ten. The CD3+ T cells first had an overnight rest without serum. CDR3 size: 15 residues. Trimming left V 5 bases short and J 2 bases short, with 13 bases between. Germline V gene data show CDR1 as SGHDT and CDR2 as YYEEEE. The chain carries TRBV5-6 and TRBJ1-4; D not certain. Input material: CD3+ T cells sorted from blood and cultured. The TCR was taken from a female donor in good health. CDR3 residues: CASSWPSSTNEKLFF. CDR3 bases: TGTGCCAGCAGTTGGCCATCTTCTACTAATGAAAAACTGTTTTTT.